The 11 T cell receptor beta chains given below trace back to one sample, sequenced in a study of T cell responses to AZD1222 COVID-19 vaccine. Clones were read by immunoSEQ multiplex PCR, and TCRdb kept only the in-frame ones, dropping some. Of 150,000 to 200,000 clones listed, about 90% are singletons. The sequencing here drew on peripheral blood, taken on day 0 of MenACWY control vaccination. These receptors were taken from an adult in good health.

V usage is TRBV5-4 and J usage is TRBJ1-1; a possible D gene is TRBD1 (5 bases). V lost 3 bases to trimming and J lost 4 bases, with 16 bases between them. In germline, CDR1 is SGHNT, CDR2 YYREEE (reference sequence). This CDR3 has 15 amino acids. The CDR3 DNA reads TGTGCCAGCAGCTCCTTAGGGGATTTTGGCACTGAAGCTTTCTTT. Residues: CASSSLGDFGTEAFF. Looking up the rest from reference TRBV5-4 and TRBJ1-1 gives the full variable domain: ETGVTQSPTHLIKTRGQQVTLRCSSQSGHNTVSWYQQALGQGPQFIFQYYREEENGRGNFPPRFSGLQFPNYSSELNVNALELDDSALYLCASSSLGDFGTEAFFGQGTRLTVV.

V is TRBV29-1 and J is TRBJ2-7; the match to TRBD2 covers 7 bases. This CDR3 comprises 13 residues. The germline V gene encodes CDR1 SQVTM and CDR2 ANQGSEA. V lost 5 bases and J lost 0; bases outside the gene matches: 4. The CDR3 sequence: CSVRAGSSYEQYF. CDR3 in DNA: TGCAGCGTTCGAGCGGGGAGCTCCTACGAGCAGTACTTC.

The gene calls are TRBV6-5 and TRBJ1-4; 7 bases line up with TRBD1. V gave up 6 bases and J gave up 7 bases; unmatched junction bases: 5. The CDR3 length is 13 residues. Germline CDR1 reads MNHEY; CDR2 reads SVGAGI. In DNA, the CDR3 is TGTGCCAGCAGGACAGGGTCGGGTGAAAAACTGTTTTTT. It codes for CASRTGSGEKLFF.

This clone has more than one count but fewer than ten. This chain joins TRBV4-1 and TRBJ1-4; D gene unclear. The V gene lost 4 bases and the J gene lost 10 bases, with 13 bases spanning the gap. The CDR3 has 13 amino acids. The germline gives CDR1 MGHRA, CDR2 YSYEKL. As DNA, the CDR3 is TGCGCCAGCAGCCCAATGATGGGTGGAAAACTGTTTTTT. This gives the protein CASSPMMGGKLFF.

The chain uses TRBV28 and TRBJ2-7; D gene uncertain. The V and J ends lost 5 bases and 3 bases respectively, with 17 bases between them. This CDR3 region has 15 residues. CDR1 and CDR2 (germline): MDHEN, SYDVKM. In DNA form, the CDR3 reads TGTGCCAGCAGTCTCGACATCAGGCCGAACTACGAGCAGTACTTC. Encoded protein: CASSLDIRPNYEQYF.

The J gene is TRBJ2-7, the V gene TRBV27, with a tentative D call TRBD1 (6 bases). Looked up from germline, CDR1 is MNHEY and CDR2 is SMNVEV (reference sequence). The CDR3 contains 11 residues. The V gene lost 10 bases and the J gene lost 7 bases, with 14 bases spanning the gap. The CDR3 DNA reads as TGTGCCACCCAGGGGACCGGGGAGCAGTACTTC. As protein: CATQGTGEQYF.

Here the CDR3 DNA reads TGTGCCAGCAGCCCCTACGTGGACACTGAAGCTTTCTTT. Translation gives CASSPYVDTEAFF. The rearrangement joins TRBV27 to TRBJ1-1, with D unclear. The ends were cut back, 6 bases at V and 3 bases at J, with 11 bases in the middle. Germline loops: CDR1 MNHEY, CDR2 SMNVEV (reference sequence). CDR3 size: 13 residues.

The chain carries TRBV29-1 and TRBJ1-5, with D hard to call. The V gene's germline CDR1 is SQVTM and CDR2 ANQGSEA. There are 13 residues in the CDR3. V was shortened by 4 bases and J by 7 bases, with 14 bases between the two germline ends. The CDR3, as DNA: TGCAGCGTTGCTGGACCCGGCAGACAGCCCCAGCATTTT. Its protein is CSVAGPGRQPQHF.

In this sample, this clone turned up once. The chain links TRBV9 to TRBJ2-5, with 8 bases fitting TRBD1. The CDR3 totals 15 residues. V lost 3 bases and J lost 7; bases outside the gene matches: 11. The germline V gene has CDR1 SGDLS and CDR2 YYNGEE. The CDR3 region has the DNA TGTGCCAGCAGCGATACCGGGACAGGTCTTGGGACCCAGTACTTC. It is translated as CASSDTGTGLGTQYF.

The chain's CDR3 is CASANTGELFF. CDR3 nucleotide sequence: TGTGCCAGTGCGAACACCGGGGAGCTGTTTTTT. The chain joins TRBV27 to TRBJ2-2; D unclear. With 9 bases removed from V and 0 bases from J, the gap between germline ends came to 2 bases. This CDR3 has 11 residues. The germline V gene encodes CDR1 MNHEY and CDR2 SMNVEV (reference sequence).

This clone was counted a single time. The rearrangement links TRBV5-1 to TRBJ2-3; TRBD2 agrees at 9 bases. V lost 2 bases to trimming and J lost 11 bases; unmatched junction nucleotides: 9. CDR1 SGHRS and CDR2 YFSETQ come from the germline V gene. The CDR3 loop spans 14 amino acids. The CDR3 DNA reads as TGCGCCAGCAGCTTAGCGGGGGGCCTGCTAGGGCAGTATTTT. Translation gives CASSLAGGLLGQYF.